The T cell receptor beta chain under discussion was sequenced for a study of blood T cell repertoires in COVID-19. Study information: Donors in the United States, Italy and Spain gave samples during acute or convalescent COVID-19. T cells, B-cell-depleted T cells, or PBMCs provided the cDNA or gDNA that served as material.

Germline V gene sequence: CDR1 SEHNR, CDR2 FQNEAQ (reference sequence). V was pared by 5 bases and J by 5 bases, with 9 bases between. This CDR3 is 12 amino acids long. The authors' processing: For nucleated cells, counts were estimated from reference gene primer amplification. Data came from immunoSEQ multiplex PCR; TCRdb stores just in-frame clones and leaves some out. V, J and clone size reflect that table, while D and trimming were determined from the DNA. The sample has roughly 150,000 clones, roughly 90% seen once; the top ten hold over 15%. Sequencing was carried out using peripheral blood. This receptor was obtained from a man in his 60s with active or convalescent COVID-19. J is TRBJ1-1 and V is TRBV7-9, with no clear D. In DNA, the CDR3 is TGTGCCAGCAGCCCTCTGAGGACTGAAGCTTTCTTT. Translated: CASSPLRTEAFF.